Listed below are T cell receptor beta chains from one sample, sequenced in a study of T cell responses to AZD1222 COVID-19 vaccine. Repertoires were generated with immunoSEQ multiplex PCR, while TCRdb's copy carries only in-frame clones and drops some. The sample has 100,000 to 120,000 clones; around nine tenths are singletons. The sequencing here drew on peripheral blood, taken on day 0 of AZD1222 vaccination. Receptors originate from an adult in good health. Each CDR3 is given with its conserved first and last residue. The order of the fields is clone size, J gene, D gene, V gene, CDR3 DNA, CDR3 protein. D genes are given only for firm matches. Size is omitted from some rows. Given values are once, few, many or a class for expanded clones.

- TRBJ2-7 TRBD2 TRBV4-1 TGCGCCAGCAGCCAACTTGCGGGAGGGGGCAACGAGCAGTACTTC CASSQLAGGGNEQYF
- TRBJ1-1 TRBD1 TRBV7-9 TGTGCCAGCAGCCGGGACAGGGGATGGACTGAAGCTTTCTTT CASSRDRGWTEAFF
- TRBJ2-1 - TRBV3-1/TRBV3-2 TGTGCCAGCAGCCGGACGAGCTCCTACAATGAGCAGTTCTTC CASSRTSSYNEQFF
- TRBJ1-4 - TRBV28 TGTGCCAGCAGTTTGGATCATTCATGGGGAAAACTGTTTTTT CASSLDHSWGKLFF
- TRBJ1-1 - TRBV20-1 TGCAGTGCTAGGGCGAACACTGAAGCTTTCTTT CSARANTEAFF
few TRBJ2-7 TRBD1 TRBV6-5 TGTGCCAGCAGTTACGACAGGGGCCTCGGCCGCGAGCAGTACTTC CASSYDRGLGREQYF
- TRBJ2-7 TRBD1 TRBV11-1 TGTGCCAGCAGACGACAGGGGACCTCCTACGAGCAGTACTTC CASRRQGTSYEQYF
- TRBJ1-1 - TRBV12-3/TRBV12-4 TGTGCCAGCAGTTTGACGGGGCAAGCTTTCTTT CASSLTGQAFF
few TRBJ1-4 - TRBV7-9 TGTGCCAGCAGCTTTCAGGGGAATAATGAAAAACTGTTTTTT CASSFQGNNEKLFF
- TRBJ2-3 TRBD2 TRBV7-6 TGTGCCAGCAGCAGGACTAGCGGGAAGTCCACAGATACGCAGTATTTT CASSRTSGKSTDTQYF
- TRBJ1-1 - TRBV29-1 TGCAGCGTCGGACGGAGCATGAACACTGAAGCTTTCTTT CSVGRSMNTEAFF
- TRBJ1-1 - TRBV6-5 TGTGCCAGCAGTTACTTAAGGGGGGACGATGAAGCTTTCTTT CASSYLRGDDEAFF
- TRBJ1-5 - TRBV12-3/TRBV12-4 TGTGCCAGCAGTTTACAGGGGTATCAGCCCCAGCATTTT CASSLQGYQPQHF
- TRBJ1-2 - TRBV5-1 TGCGCCAGCAGGGAATCCTTCGGCTACACCTTC CASRESFGYTF
once TRBJ1-5 TRBD1 TRBV6-2/TRBV6-3 TGTGCCAGCAGCTGGGACAGGGGGCGCGACGGCCAGCCCCAGCATTTT CASSWDRGRDGQPQHF
once TRBJ1-5 - TRBV4-2 TGTGCCAGCAGCCAAGAAGGGAGGGGAAGCAATCAGCCCCAGCATTTT CASSQEGRGSNQPQHF
- TRBJ2-1 - TRBV18 TGTGCCAGCTCACCAACAAGGACCTCTTACAATGAGCAGTTCTTC CASSPTRTSYNEQFF
- TRBJ2-2 - TRBV7-7 TGTGCTAGCAGCTTAGGGGGGCAACAGGGAAACACCGGGGAGCTGTTTTTT CASSLGGQQGNTGELFF
- TRBJ2-1 TRBD2 TRBV20-1 TGCAGTGCTAGTTCCCCTAGCGGGAGGGTGAATGAGCAGTTCTTC CSASSPSGRVNEQFF
once TRBJ1-1 - TRBV29-1 TGCAGCGTTGCGGCAGGATTGAACACTGAAGCTTTCTTT CSVAAGLNTEAFF
- TRBJ1-5 - TRBV6-5 TGTGCCAGCAAGGGTGGCAATCAGCCCCAGCATTTT CASKGGNQPQHF
- TRBJ2-6 TRBD2 TRBV11-2 TGTGCCAGCAGCCAGACTAGCGGGAGGGCTGGGGCCAACGTCCTGACTTTC CASSQTSGRAGANVLTF
once TRBJ2-5 - TRBV6-6 TGTGCCAGCAGTTATGGGCAGGGGGGAGAGACCCAGTACTTC CASSYGQGGETQYF
- TRBJ1-2 - TRBV28 TGTGCCAGCAGTTTAAAAGGCTATGGCTACACCTTC CASSLKGYGYTF
- TRBJ2-2 - TRBV9 TGTGCCAGCAGCGTAGAAAGTATTGGGGCCGGGGAGCTGTTTTTT CASSVESIGAGELFF
- TRBJ2-2 TRBD2 TRBV5-1 TGCGCCAGCAGCTGGACTAGCGGGAGGCTAAACACCGGGGAGCTGTTTTTT CASSWTSGRLNTGELFF
- TRBJ1-2 - TRBV5-4 TGTGCCAGCAGCATGGACAGCTATGGCTACACCTTC CASSMDSYGYTF
once TRBJ2-1 TRBD2 TRBV7-2 TGTGCCAGCAGCCCAGGACTAGCCACGGGAGAGCAGTTCTTC CASSPGLATGEQFF
- TRBJ1-1 - TRBV27 TGTGCCAGCAGTTTAGGTCAGAACACTGAAGCTTTCTTT CASSLGQNTEAFF
- TRBJ2-2 TRBD2 TRBV18 TGTGCCAGCTCACCACTCGGGACTAGCGGGAGGATCTCCGGGGAGCTGTTTTTT CASSPLGTSGRISGELFF
- TRBJ2-7 TRBD2 TRBV3-1/TRBV3-2 TGTGCCAGCAGCCTGGGGGGGAGCGACGAGCAGTACTTC CASSLGGSDEQYF
once TRBJ1-1 - TRBV5-1 TGCGCCAGCAGCTTAGGGGGGAACACTGAAGCTTTCTTT CASSLGGNTEAFF
- TRBJ2-1 - TRBV6-6 TGTGCCAGCACCACCTTGGGGAGTTACAATGAGCAGTTCTTC CASTTLGSYNEQFF
- TRBJ2-7 - TRBV9 TGTGCCAGCAGCGTAGGAGGGATAGGTTTTCACGAGCAGTACTTC CASSVGGIGFHEQYF
- TRBJ1-1 - TRBV11-2 TGTGCCAGCAGCCTAGCACGCTACACTGAAGCTTTCTTT CASSLARYTEAFF
- TRBJ1-6 - TRBV6-5 TGTGCCAGCAGTACCGACAGGTTTTATAATTCACCCCTCCACTTT CASSTDRFYNSPLHF
- TRBJ1-5 TRBD1 TRBV5-1 TGCGCCAGCAGCCCTTGGGCAGGGGGGAATCAGCCCCAGCATTTT CASSPWAGGNQPQHF
- TRBJ2-1 TRBD2 TRBV27 TGTGCCAGCAGCTCAACTAGCGGAAATTACAATGAGCAGTTCTTC CASSSTSGNYNEQFF
- TRBJ1-6 TRBD1 TRBV7-9 TGTGCCAGCAGTCAAGACAGGGGGCTTGCCCTCCACTTT CASSQDRGLALHF
few TRBJ2-5 TRBD2 TRBV27 TGTGCCAGCAGTCTATTAGCGGGACAAGAGACCCAGTACTTC CASSLLAGQETQYF
- TRBJ2-1 - TRBV7-3 TGTGCCAGCAGCTTAACGTTGGGGGGTGAGCAGTTCTTC CASSLTLGGEQFF
- TRBJ1-6 TRBD1 TRBV30 TGTGCCTGGACCCAGGGGGCGGCCCTCCACTTT CAWTQGAALHF
few TRBJ2-5 - TRBV18 TGTGCCAGCTCACCCAAAGAGACCCAGTACTTC CASSPKETQYF
few TRBJ2-2 TRBD1 TRBV28 TGTGCCAGCAGTTTACAGGGGGCCGGGGAGCTGTTTTTT CASSLQGAGELFF
- TRBJ2-5 - TRBV28 TGTGCCAGCAATGACGGACTTCAAGAGACCCAGTACTTC CASNDGLQETQYF
- TRBJ1-2 - TRBV6-1 TGTGCCAGCAGTGAAATCGGTGTTCTCTATGGCTACACCTTC CASSEIGVLYGYTF
- TRBJ2-3 - TRBV28 TGTGCCAGCAGTTTATTTAGGGGACGTCATAAACCTGATCCGCAGTATTTT CASSLFRGRHKPDPQYF
- TRBJ2-1 TRBD2 TRBV7-6 TGTGCCAGCAGCTTAGCGGCGGGAGGGGGTGCGAGGGAGCAGTTCTTC CASSLAAGGGAREQFF
few TRBJ2-1 TRBD2 TRBV6-7 TGTGCCAGCAGGACTAGCGGGGAGAATGAGCAGTTCTTC CASRTSGENEQFF
- TRBJ2-5 TRBD1 TRBV5-1 TGCGCCAGCAGCTTAGCCGGACAGGCCCAAGAGACCCAGTACTTC CASSLAGQAQETQYF
- TRBJ1-1 - TRBV6-5 TGTGCCAGCAGGAGAACAGGGATGAGAGAGGCTTTCTTT CASRRTGMREAFF
- TRBJ2-7 TRBD1 TRBV7-6 TGTGCCAGCAGCTTAGCGACAGGGGGCTCCTACGAGCAGTACTTC CASSLATGGSYEQYF
- TRBJ2-1 TRBD2 TRBV7-3 TGTGCCAGCAGCTCCGGGACTAGCGGTCCTTTGTCCTACAATGAGCAGTTCTTC CASSSGTSGPLSYNEQFF
- TRBJ2-1 TRBD2 TRBV19 TGTGCCAGTGAGGGTAGCGGGGGCTTGGAGCAGTTCTTC CASEGSGGLEQFF
few TRBJ1-4 - TRBV7-9 TGTGCCAGCAGCTCACCTTCTCTGAGGCCCTCTAATGAAAAACTGTTTTTT CASSSPSLRPSNEKLFF
- TRBJ2-1 - TRBV30 TGTGCCTGGAGTGTACGCCATGAGCAGTTCTTC CAWSVRHEQFF
- TRBJ2-1 - TRBV5-8 TGTGCCAGCAGCCTGGGACCCTCCCGGGAGCAGTTCTTC CASSLGPSREQFF
- TRBJ2-5 TRBD1 TRBV28 TGTGCCAGCAGTCGGACAGGGACGAGGGAGACCCAGTACTTC CASSRTGTRETQYF
- TRBJ2-3 TRBD1 TRBV27 TGTGCCAGCAGTACGACAGGGGAGAGCACAGATACGCAGTATTTT CASSTTGESTDTQYF
- TRBJ2-1 - TRBV28 TGTGCCAGCAGTTTAGCGAGCATGGCGCAGTTCTTC CASSLASMAQFF